This T cell receptor (beta chain) was documented in a study of human T cells and chemical hapten exposure. Study-level information: An area of 2 cm by roughly 2 cm on upper inner arm skin received 2% DPC for sensitization. Study conclusions and caveats: Expanded TCR sets contained significantly more large CDR3 similarity clusters than controls.

Described time point: patch test 2, 6 weeks after DPC sensitization. Documented treatment: therapeutic diphenylcyclopropenone sensitization with weekly scalp DPC. Individual cDNA molecules each carried unique molecular identifiers attached by the library. TCRdb passed the RACE reads through MiXCR, listing each CDR3 protein once. The table has around 130,000 distinct CDR3 sequences, roughly 10% seen once. The CDR3 extends over 14 amino acids. The germline V and J ends were trimmed by 6 bases and 10 bases, with 16 bases remaining between them. As concerns this clonotype: Its antigen is as yet unknown.

This material consisted of whole blood, taken in connection with sensitization to the hapten diphenylcyclopropenone (DPC). The chain is built from TRBV12-3 or TRBV12-4 and TRBJ1-6; D is undetermined. This receptor was obtained from a woman in her forties or fifties with alopecia areata. Some clones in this sample may be carry-over from other donors' samples. CDR3 loop: CASRRAWDASPLHF. DNA of the CDR3: TGTGCCAGCAGGAGGGCCTGGGATGCCTCACCCCTCCACTTT.